Listed here are 20 T cell receptor beta chains from one sample, sequenced in a study of chemoradiotherapy in HPV16-positive cancers. This table comes from immunoSEQ multiplex PCR, and its TCRdb copy is limited to in-frame clones, with some not included. The sample records about 6,600 clones, 81% being singletons. The sequenced sample was tumor tissue, obtained from a patient who underwent chemoradiotherapy. These receptors originate from a human donor with HPV-associated anogenital cancer.

The gene calls are TRBV7-2 and TRBJ1-2; no firm D call. V lost 2 bases and J 2 bases, leaving 9 bases between the germline ends. The germline CDR1 and CDR2 sequences are SGHTA and FQGNSA. This CDR3 region has 14 residues. CDR3 loop: CASSLTTLNYGYTF. The CDR3 coding sequence is TGTGCCAGCAGCTTAACCACTCTAAACTATGGCTACACCTTC.

The rearrangement uses TRBV19 and TRBJ2-1, with 8 bases identical to TRBD2. The CDR3 length is 14 residues. Trimming removed 5 bases from V and 4 bases from J; junction bases left unmatched: 4. Germline CDR1 reads LNHDA; CDR2 reads SQIVND (reference sequence). The CDR3 nucleotides are TGTGCCAGTAGTCGCCAGCGGGGGTACAATGAGCAGTTCTTC. Its protein is CASSRQRGYNEQFF.

This clone was picked up one time. The chain links TRBV4-3 to TRBJ2-3; TRBD2 might be the D (5 bases). Germline V lookup: CDR1 LGHNA, CDR2 YSLEER. The CDR3 loop spans 15 amino acids. Between the trimmed V and J ends, which lost 1 base and 0 bases, there was a span of 8 bases. Here the CDR3 reads CASSQGETSTDTQYF. The DNA of the CDR3 is TGCGCCAGCAGCCAAGGGGAGACTAGCACAGATACGCAGTATTTT.

The table lists this clone with a count of one. This chain joins TRBV6-1 and TRBJ1-5, with D hard to call. V was clipped by 4 bases and J by 0 bases, with 4 bases between them. The CDR3 contains 13 residues. Germline V gene lookup returns CDR1 MNHNS and CDR2 SASEGT. CDR3 nucleotides: TGTGCCAGCAGTGGAGATAGCAATCAGCCCCAGCATTTT. Translation: CASSGDSNQPQHF.

This clone has more than one count but fewer than ten. V is TRBV5-4 and J is TRBJ2-7, with D unresolved. Germline CDR1 is SGHNT and CDR2 is YYREEE (reference sequence). The CDR3 length is 14 residues. V was trimmed by 2 bases and J by 4 bases, leaving 13 bases between them. CDR3 protein: CASSFGQVEYEQYF. DNA for the CDR3: TGTGCCAGCAGCTTTGGCCAGGTTGAGTACGAGCAGTACTTC. Full variable domain (missing parts from reference TRBV5-4 and TRBJ2-7): ETGVTQSPTHLIKTRGQQVTLRCSSQSGHNTVSWYQQALGQGPQFIFQYYREEENGRGNFPPRFSGLQFPNYSSELNVNALELDDSALYLCASSFGQVEYEQYFGPGTRLTVT.

The rearrangement joins TRBV11-1 to TRBJ2-7; 10 bases are a match to TRBD1. CDR1 is SGHAT and CDR2 is FQDESV in the germline V gene (reference sequence). V shed 3 bases and J 5 bases; nucleotides not matched to a gene: 1. CDR3 size: 13 residues. The CDR3 DNA is TGTGCCAGCAGCTTTGACAGGGGGCACGAGCAGTACTTC. Translating it yields CASSFDRGHEQYF.

The gene calls are TRBV28 and TRBJ1-5, with D perhaps TRBD1 (6 bases). Germline lookup yields CDR1 MDHEN and CDR2 SYDVKM. Deletions cut 3 bases from V and 0 bases from J, with 21 bases between. The CDR3 sequence is 19 residues long. In DNA form, the CDR3 reads TGTGCCAGCAGTTTCAGGGGAACCAGGACCTGGTCTAGCAATCAGCCCCAGCATTTT. Its translation: CASSFRGTRTWSSNQPQHF.

The chain joins TRBV28 to TRBJ2-2; the match to TRBD1 covers 10 bases. V lost 6 bases, J lost 5 bases, and 6 bases stayed unmatched. This CDR3 is 15 amino acids long. CDR1 is MDHEN, CDR2 SYDVKM, per germline. The CDR3 spells CASRGADRGTGELFF. The CDR3 DNA is TGTGCCAGCAGGGGTGCGGACAGGGGGACCGGGGAGCTGTTTTTT.

The gene calls are TRBV30 and TRBJ2-2; 11 bases fit TRBD2. Trimming at V came to 0 bases and at J to 3 bases, leaving 0 bases not matched to a gene. Per the germline V gene, CDR1 is GTSNPN and CDR2 is SVGIG (reference sequence). The CDR3 extends over 15 amino acids. CDR3 nucleotides: TGTGCCTGGAGTGTACTAGCGGGGGACACCGGGGAGCTGTTTTTT. Protein: CAWSVLAGDTGELFF.

The count of this clone is one. CDR3 bases: TGTGCCAGCAGCGAGTACACAGATACGCAGTATTTT. Its translation: CASSEYTDTQYF. The V call is TRBV7-2, the J call TRBJ2-3; D call uncertain. The CDR3 loop spans 12 amino acids. V lost 5 bases to trimming and J lost 2 bases, with 5 bases between them. Per the germline V gene, CDR1 is SGHTA and CDR2 is FQGNSA.

On this clone itself: At one boundary the junction diverges from the germline segment, which might be a read error. The same CDR3 also results from other DNA sequences found in this sample. CDR3 residues: CASSLANGLAGGGQYF. Written as DNA, the CDR3 is TGTGCCAGCAGCCTAGCGAATGGACTAGCGGGAGGGGGCCAGTACTTC. The V call is TRBV7-2, the J call TRBJ2-5, with 15 positions matching TRBD2. The CDR3 is 16 amino acids. Germline values: CDR1 SGHTA, CDR2 FQGNSA.

The chain is built from TRBV11-3 and TRBJ1-2; 7 nucleotides line up with TRBD1. The ends lost 5 bases at V and 0 bases at J; junction bases unmatched: 6. The germline gives CDR1 SGHNT, CDR2 YENEEA. This CDR3 is built from 15 residues. The CDR3 nucleotides are TGTGCCAGCAGCCCACCGGGACAGTCTAACTATGGCTACACCTTC. Its translation: CASSPPGQSNYGYTF.

The V gene is TRBV7-2, the J gene TRBJ2-5, with D unclear. Near its end, the DNA agrees better with TRBJ2-7, so the J call may be wrong. The CDR3 is made up of 14 amino acids. Germline CDR1 and CDR2: SGHTA and FQGNSA. This chain's CDR3 is CASSLGPGSFEQYF. The CDR3 nucleotides read TGTGCCAGCAGCTTAGGACCCGGGTCTTTCGAGCAGTACTTC.

This clone has only a few counts. The rearrangement links TRBV28 to TRBJ2-7; TRBD1 matches at 7 bases. The CDR3 runs 16 residues. Germline CDR1 is MDHEN and CDR2 is SYDVKM. V shed 7 bases and J 0 bases; nucleotides not matched to a gene: 12. CDR3 nucleotides: TGTGCCAGCACCGCCCTACAGGGGTCAAGCTCCTACGAGCAGTACTTC. This codes for CASTALQGSSSYEQYF.

This clone was detected once. The CDR3 loop is CASSLFVGSSSYEQYF. CDR3 nucleotide sequence: TGTGCCAGCAGCTTATTTGTGGGTTCTAGCTCCTACGAGCAGTACTTC. This rearrangement joins TRBV7-2 to TRBJ2-5, with unresolved D. The assigned J gene may be wrong: the sequence end matches TRBJ2-7 better. Germline-derived CDR1 and CDR2 are SGHTA and FQGNSA. The CDR3 consists of 16 residues.

V gene TRBV9 combines with J gene TRBJ1-3; the D is unclear. V lost 3 bases and J 3 bases, leaving 10 bases between the germline ends. CDR3 size: 14 residues. The germline gives CDR1 SGDLS, CDR2 YYNGEE. The CDR3 DNA reads as TGTGCCAGCAGCGCAGGAATTCGTGGAAACACCATATATTTT. This translates into CASSAGIRGNTIYF.

The chain employs TRBV7-2 and TRBJ1-3, with D possibly being TRBD1 (6 bases). CDR3 length: 17 amino acids. V lost 6 bases, J lost 0 bases, and 18 bases lay in between. Germline V lookup: CDR1 SGHTA, CDR2 FQGNSA. CDR3 coding DNA: TGTGCCAGCAGTTTCCACCCCAGGGGCGGCTCTGGAAACACCATATATTTT. Translated: CASSFHPRGGSGNTIYF.

The chain employs TRBV19 and TRBJ2-6; D gene unclear. V was cut by 9 bases and J by 0 bases, with 9 bases left in between. This CDR3 region has 14 residues. CDR1 and CDR2 from the germline V gene are LNHDA and SQIVND (reference sequence). CDR3 in DNA: TGTGCCAGCAAAAAGGTCTCTGGGGCCAACGTCCTGACTTTC. It codes for CASKKVSGANVLTF.

This clone was seen only a few times. J is TRBJ2-7 and V is TRBV7-9, with 11 bases matching TRBD1. The CDR3 spans 13 residues. Germline V lookup: CDR1 SEHNR, CDR2 FQNEAQ (reference sequence). Germline trimming cut 4 bases from V and 7 bases from J; bases unmatched to any gene: 3. In DNA, the CDR3 is TGTGCCAGCAGCTCGGACAGGGGGCGGGAGCAGTACTTC. It is translated as CASSSDRGREQYF.

The V and J genes are TRBV30 and TRBJ2-5; unclear D gene. With 1 base removed from V and 7 bases from J, the gap between germline ends came to 10 bases. The length of the CDR3 is 12 residues. Germline V CDR1 and CDR2: GTSNPN, SVGIG (reference sequence). CDR3 protein: CAWSENSGTQYF. The CDR3 DNA is TGTGCCTGGAGTGAAAACTCGGGGACCCAGTACTTC.